A single sample is the source of the 30 T cell receptor beta chains below, sequenced in a study of T cell responses to AZD1222 COVID-19 vaccine. Sequencing used immunoSEQ multiplex PCR; TCRdb keeps in-frame clones, though not all of them. The table lists fewer than 85,000 clones, over 75% of them singletons. This specimen consisted of peripheral blood, obtained 28 days after the second AZD1222 dose. Source of these receptors: an adult who received the AZD1222 COVID-19 vaccine.

V is TRBV19 and J is TRBJ1-5; TRBD1 might be the D (6 bases). The germline gives CDR1 LNHDA, CDR2 SQIVND (reference sequence). This CDR3 is 13 amino acids long. Trimming removed 5 bases at V and 5 bases at J, with 10 bases between. CDR3 residues: CASSGQRDQPQHF. The CDR3 coding sequence is TGTGCCAGTAGTGGACAGAGGGATCAGCCCCAGCATTTT.

This clone was found once. This chain uses TRBV5-6 with TRBJ1-6; 10 nucleotides align to TRBD1. CDR3 length: 17 amino acids. Germline trimming cut 3 bases from V and 7 bases from J; bases unmatched to any gene: 10. Per the germline V gene, CDR1 is SGHDT and CDR2 is YYEEEE. The chain's CDR3 is CASSSGTGAYLNSPLHF. DNA for the CDR3: TGTGCCAGCAGCTCCGGGACAGGGGCCTACCTCAATTCACCCCTCCACTTT.

A few counts support this clone. V is TRBV6-5 and J is TRBJ1-6, with 7 bases identical to TRBD1. Germline values: CDR1 MNHEY, CDR2 SVGAGI. V shed 8 bases, J shed 5 bases, and the junction held 9 bases outside the gene matches. This CDR3 has 15 amino acids. The CDR3 region is CASRRLGQNNSPLHF. For the CDR3, the DNA is TGTGCCAGCCGCAGACTGGGACAGAATAATTCACCCCTCCACTTT.

The chain combines TRBV18 with TRBJ2-1; TRBD1 might be the D (5 bases). The germline CDR1 and CDR2 sequences are KGHSH and LQKENI. The CDR3 runs 14 residues. With 3 bases removed from V and 8 bases from J, the gap between germline ends came to 14 bases. The CDR3 bases are TGTGCCAGCTCACCTACAGGTTGGTTGGATGAGCAGTTCTTC. This sequence encodes CASSPTGWLDEQFF. The complete variable domain, with remaining parts taken from reference TRBV18 and TRBJ2-1, reads NAGVMQNPRHLVRRRGQEARLRCSPMKGHSHVYWYRQLPEEGLKFMVYLQKENIIDESGMPKERFSAEFPKEGPSILRIQQVVRGDSAAYFCASSPTGWLDEQFFGPGTRLTVL.

The rearrangement joins TRBV2 to TRBJ2-3; TRBD1 agrees at 7 bases. The CDR3 loop spans 15 amino acids. Trimming at V came to 4 bases and at J to 0 bases, leaving 4 bases not matched to a gene. Germline loops: CDR1 SNHLY, CDR2 FYNNEI. CDR3 in amino acids: CASSGQGLSTDTQYF. Written as DNA, the CDR3 is TGTGCCAGCAGTGGACAGGGTCTTAGCACAGATACGCAGTATTTT.

This chain joins TRBV24-1 and TRBJ2-3; possibly TRBD1 or TRBD2 for D (5 bases each). Germline V gene data show CDR1 as KGHDR and CDR2 as SFDVKD. Trimming shortened V by 5 bases and J by 2 bases, and 10 bases separated the two germline ends. CDR3 size: 14 residues. The CDR3: CATSGAGATDTQYF. CDR3 in DNA: TGTGCCACCAGTGGCGCCGGGGCCACAGATACGCAGTATTTT.

The chain uses TRBV5-5 and TRBJ2-5, with D perhaps matching TRBD1 or TRBD2 (5 bases each). The CDR3 has 14 amino acids. CDR1 SGHKS and CDR2 YYEKEE come from the germline V gene (reference sequence). Trimming pared 6 bases from V and 0 bases from J, leaving 12 bases between. The CDR3 DNA is TGTGCCAGCAAGGGACCGCCCGACCAAGAGACCCAGTACTTC. Amino acid sequence: CASKGPPDQETQYF.

The chain uses TRBV5-8 and TRBJ2-3; D uncertain. From germline, CDR1 is SGHTS and CDR2 YDEGEE. The CDR3 covers 12 residues. Trimming took off 4 bases at V and 5 bases at J, with 8 bases between the two ends. The chain's CDR3 is CASSPTGDTQYF. As DNA, the CDR3 is TGTGCCAGCAGCCCGACCGGAGATACGCAGTATTTT.

The genes are TRBV7-6 and TRBJ2-1, with TRBD1 matching 8 bases. The CDR3 is 17 amino acids. Per the germline V gene, CDR1 is SGHVS and CDR2 is FNYEAQ. The trim removed 0 bases at V and 1 base at J, leaving 5 bases unmatched. The CDR3, as DNA: TGTGCCAGCAGCTTAGCCGACAGGGGAACGTCCTACAATGAGCAGTTCTTC. Translated, it gives CASSLADRGTSYNEQFF.

The rearrangement joins TRBV5-1 to TRBJ2-7; possible D gene TRBD1, 6 bases. Germline values: CDR1 SGHRS, CDR2 YFSETQ. Between the trimmed V and J ends, which lost 0 bases and 2 bases, there was a span of 9 bases. There are 14 residues in the CDR3. CDR3 DNA sequence: TGCGCCAGCAGCTTGGAACAGGGACCCTACGAGCAGTACTTC. Residues: CASSLEQGPYEQYF.

The rearrangement uses TRBV3-1 (or the pseudogene TRBV3-2) and TRBJ1-2; 7 nucleotides line up with TRBD1. Germline V gene data show CDR1 as LGHDT and CDR2 as YNNKEL (reference sequence). J lost 5 bases, V lost 3 bases, and 9 bases had no gene match. The CDR3 covers 15 residues. CDR3 nucleotides: TGTGCCAGCAGCCACTTACCGGACAGGCGTTATGGCTACACCTTC. It specifies CASSHLPDRRYGYTF.

CDR3 sequence reads: CASRPRESIYGYTF. The CDR3 DNA sequence: TGTGCCAGCAGGCCCAGGGAGAGTATCTATGGCTACACCTTC. The chain has TRBV2 and TRBJ1-2; a possible D gene is TRBD1 (5 bases). Trimming cost V 6 bases and J 4 bases, with 15 bases left between them. The CDR3 is 14 residues long. Germline CDR1 is SNHLY and CDR2 is FYNNEI.

V and J are TRBV28 and TRBJ1-2; D possibly corresponds to TRBD1 (5 bases). The CDR3 has 13 amino acids. Trimming stripped 6 bases from V and 4 bases from J, with 12 bases between. Germline loops: CDR1 MDHEN, CDR2 SYDVKM. The CDR3 spells CASRLDSSYGYTF. The CDR3 region has the DNA TGTGCCAGCAGACTAGACAGTTCCTATGGCTACACCTTC.

The genes are TRBV6-5 and TRBJ1-1; perhaps TRBD1 as D (6 bases). V gave up 6 bases and J gave up 6 bases, with 17 bases separating them. The CDR3 is 14 residues long. Germline values: CDR1 MNHEY, CDR2 SVGAGI. The CDR3 spells CASRSNYRAAEAFF. In DNA form, the CDR3 reads TGTGCCAGCAGATCAAACTACAGGGCGGCTGAAGCTTTCTTT.

The chain joins TRBV30 to TRBJ2-2, with D possibly TRBD1 on 6 matching bases. The V and J ends lost 3 bases and 5 bases respectively, with 16 bases between them. The CDR3 extends over 15 amino acids. CDR1 is GTSNPN and CDR2 is SVGIG in the germline V gene (reference sequence). DNA of the CDR3: TGTGCCTGGAGAAGCCGGGACACCCGAACCGGGGAGCTGTTTTTT. Translation: CAWRSRDTRTGELFF.

The CDR3 DNA reads TGTGCCAGCAGTGCCCACAGGGGGTTTTATGGCTACACCTTC. Translating it yields CASSAHRGFYGYTF. V gene TRBV28 combines with J gene TRBJ1-2; 8 nucleotides match TRBD1. The CDR3 spans 14 residues. Germline CDR1 reads MDHEN; CDR2 reads SYDVKM. Trimming removed 5 bases from V and 5 bases from J; junction bases left unmatched: 7.

V and J are TRBV29-1 and TRBJ2-4; D call uncertain. This CDR3 has 13 residues. Germline V gives CDR1 SQVTM, CDR2 ANQGSEA. V shed 4 bases and J shed 3 bases, with 10 bases lying between them. CDR3: CSVAPLSKNIQYF. For the CDR3, the DNA is TGCAGCGTTGCCCCCCTTAGCAAAAACATTCAGTACTTC.

The chain employs TRBV6-2 or TRBV6-3 and TRBJ2-7; 7 bases are shared with TRBD1. The CDR3 runs 14 residues. The germline V gene encodes CDR1 MNHEY and CDR2 SVGEGT. With 5 bases clipped from V and 3 bases from J, the junction kept 7 bases outside the gene matches. CDR3 nucleotide sequence: TGTGCCAGCAGTCAACAGGGGAGCATCTACGAGCAGTACTTC. This codes for CASSQQGSIYEQYF.

This clone was observed a handful of times. The chain joins TRBV7-2 to TRBJ1-1; a possible D gene is TRBD1 (6 bases). This CDR3 has 15 amino acids. CDR1 and CDR2 (germline): SGHTA, FQGNSA. Trimming took 5 bases from V and 0 from J, leaving 13 bases between them. The chain's CDR3 is CASSLEGDMNTEAFF. CDR3 sequence (DNA): TGTGCCAGCAGCCTAGAGGGGGACATGAACACTGAAGCTTTCTTT.

V and J are TRBV4-3 and TRBJ1-3, with 9 bases aligning to TRBD1. The CDR3 length is 16 residues. Germline values: CDR1 LGHNA, CDR2 YSLEER. Trimming removed 4 bases from V and 4 bases from J; junction bases left unmatched: 8. The CDR3 DNA is TGCGCCAGCAGCCCCGGACAGGGGTGGGGCGGAAACACCATATATTTT. Translated, it gives CASSPGQGWGGNTIYF.

This clone came up a few times. The rearrangement joins TRBV7-8 to TRBJ2-3; weak D call: TRBD2 (5 bases). Germline assignment: CDR1 SGHVS and CDR2 FQNEAQ. Trimming cost V 2 bases and J 10 bases, with 13 bases left between them. There are 13 residues in the CDR3. The CDR3 DNA reads TGTGCCAGCAGCTTATTGGTCGGGAACCCGCAGTATTTT. This encodes CASSLLVGNPQYF.

J is TRBJ1-1 and V is TRBV6-5, with 11 bases lining up with TRBD1. Germline V CDR1 and CDR2: MNHEY, SVGAGI. CDR3 length: 15 amino acids. Unmatched junction bases numbered 5, after V lost 6 bases and J lost 2 bases. Here the CDR3 DNA reads TGTGCCAGCAGCCACCGGACAGGGGGCAACACTGAAGCTTTCTTT. Protein: CASSHRTGGNTEAFF.

In nucleotides, the CDR3 is TGTGCCTGGAGTGTTGATGGGAGACTGGCCAAAAACATTCAGTACTTC. Residues: CAWSVDGRLAKNIQYF. The gene calls are TRBV30 and TRBJ2-4, with a weak D call TRBD2 (5 bases). The CDR3 is 16 amino acids. V lost 0 bases and J lost 1, with 13 bases in between. The V gene's germline CDR1 is GTSNPN and CDR2 SVGIG (reference sequence).

This chain joins TRBV19 and TRBJ2-1; 8 bases are shared with TRBD2. This CDR3 is 15 amino acids long. V shed 6 bases, J shed 4 bases, and the junction held 8 bases outside the gene matches. Germline V CDR1 and CDR2: LNHDA, SQIVND (reference sequence). In nucleotides, the CDR3 is TGTGCCAGTAGACCCTTGGGCGGGGGGTACAATGAGCAGTTCTTC. It yields the protein CASRPLGGGYNEQFF.

This chain uses TRBV5-8 with TRBJ1-6, with 8 bases that match TRBD1. Trimming removed 2 bases from V and 10 bases from J; junction bases left unmatched: 8. CDR1 SGHTS and CDR2 YDEGEE come from the germline V gene. The CDR3 is 15 residues long. The CDR3 DNA reads TGTGCCAGCAGCTTTCGGACAGGGAGGGACTCACCCCTCCACTTT. Translation: CASSFRTGRDSPLHF.

The CDR3 nucleotides are TGTGCCAGCAGCCGGACTAGCGGGGACTCCTACGAGCAGTACTTC. Translated: CASSRTSGDSYEQYF. V gene TRBV11-1 combines with J gene TRBJ2-7; 12 nucleotides align to TRBD2. CDR1 is SGHAT and CDR2 is FQDESV in the germline V gene (reference sequence). The CDR3 is 15 amino acids. Trimming took 5 bases from V and 0 from J; bases not matched to a gene: 2.

The chain has TRBV7-6 and TRBJ2-1; perhaps D is TRBD1 or TRBD2 (6 bases each). The CDR3 covers 16 residues. V lost 1 base and J lost 4, with 14 bases in between. Germline values: CDR1 SGHVS, CDR2 FNYEAQ. The CDR3 sequence: CASSLEGGSPYNEQFF. The CDR3 region has the DNA TGTGCCAGCAGCTTAGAGGGGGGCTCACCGTACAATGAGCAGTTCTTC.

This rearrangement joins TRBV4-3 to TRBJ2-1, with D maybe TRBD2 (6 bases). CDR1 and CDR2 (germline): LGHNA, YSLEER. The CDR3 contains 17 residues. Trimming took 0 bases from V and 2 from J, leaving 14 bases between them. CDR3 nucleotide sequence: TGCGCCAGCAGCCAAGAAGTTAGCGGCAACACCTACAATGAGCAGTTCTTC. It codes for CASSQEVSGNTYNEQFF.

The rearrangement links TRBV28 to TRBJ1-3; unclear D gene. The germline V gene has CDR1 MDHEN and CDR2 SYDVKM. V gave up 5 bases and J gave up 4 bases, with 6 bases separating them. The CDR3 length is 12 residues. The CDR3: CASSAPGNTIYF. CDR3 DNA: TGTGCCAGCAGTGCCCCCGGAAACACCATATATTTT.

The CDR3 loop reads CASSPRTPYYGYTF. CDR3 nucleotide sequence: TGTGCCAGCAGCCCACGGACACCTTACTATGGCTACACCTTC. This chain connects TRBV7-2 to TRBJ1-2; weak D call: TRBD1 (5 bases). The CDR3 is made up of 14 amino acids. V was trimmed by 5 bases and J by 3 bases, leaving 13 bases between them. CDR1 is SGHTA, CDR2 FQGNSA, per germline.